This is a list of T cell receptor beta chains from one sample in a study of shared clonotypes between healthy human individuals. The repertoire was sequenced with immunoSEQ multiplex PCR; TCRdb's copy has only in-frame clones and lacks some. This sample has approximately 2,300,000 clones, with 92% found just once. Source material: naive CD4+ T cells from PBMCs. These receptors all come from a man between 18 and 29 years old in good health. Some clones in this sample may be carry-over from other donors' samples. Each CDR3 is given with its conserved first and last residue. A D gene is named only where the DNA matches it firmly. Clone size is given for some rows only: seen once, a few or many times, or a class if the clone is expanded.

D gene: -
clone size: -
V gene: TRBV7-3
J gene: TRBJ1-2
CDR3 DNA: TGTGCCAGCAGCTTAACGGGCAGCGAAGGCTACACCTTC
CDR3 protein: CASSLTGSEGYTF

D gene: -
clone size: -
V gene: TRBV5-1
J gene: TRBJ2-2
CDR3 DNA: TGCGCCAGCGTTAGCCCGGGCCACCCGCCGAACACCGGGGAGCTGTTTTTT
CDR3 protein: CASVSPGHPPNTGELFF

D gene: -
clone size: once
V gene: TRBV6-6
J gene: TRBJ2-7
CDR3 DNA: TGTGCCAGCAGAAAGGGGGACGAGCAGTACTTC
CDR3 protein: CASRKGDEQYF

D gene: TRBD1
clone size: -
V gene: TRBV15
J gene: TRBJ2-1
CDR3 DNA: TGTGCCACCAGCAGAGCCGGGACAGGTTACAATGAGCAGTTCTTC
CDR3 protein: CATSRAGTGYNEQFF

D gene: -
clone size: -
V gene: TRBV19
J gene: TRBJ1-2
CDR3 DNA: TGTGCCAGTAGTCAGCTCCAGGTCCCCTATGGCTACACCTTC
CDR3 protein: CASSQLQVPYGYTF

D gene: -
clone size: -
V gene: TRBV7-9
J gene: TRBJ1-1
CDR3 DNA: TGTGCCAGCAGCTTATCCGGGACTGAAGCTTTCTTT
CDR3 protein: CASSLSGTEAFF

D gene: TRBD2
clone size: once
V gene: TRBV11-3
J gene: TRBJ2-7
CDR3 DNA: TGTGCCAGCAGCTTAGGGGGGGGATCCTACGAGCAGTACTTC
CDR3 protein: CASSLGGGSYEQYF

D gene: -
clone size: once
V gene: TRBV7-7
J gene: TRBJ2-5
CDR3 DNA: TGTGCCAGCAGCCAGGGGCAGACCCAGTACTTC
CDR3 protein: CASSQGQTQYF

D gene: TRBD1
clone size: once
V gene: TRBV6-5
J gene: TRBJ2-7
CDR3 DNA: TGTGCCAGCAGTTACCGACTTGACAGGGGAACCTACGAGCAGTACTTC
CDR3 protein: CASSYRLDRGTYEQYF

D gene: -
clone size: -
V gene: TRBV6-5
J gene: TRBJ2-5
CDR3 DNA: TGTGCCAGCAGTTACTCTGGGACGGGGAGGGAGACCCAGTACTTC
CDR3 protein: CASSYSGTGRETQYF

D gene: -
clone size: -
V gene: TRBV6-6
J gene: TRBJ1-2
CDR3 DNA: TGTGCCAGCAGTTTCTATCAACAGGGAAGGCGCTTC
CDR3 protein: CASSFYQQGRRF

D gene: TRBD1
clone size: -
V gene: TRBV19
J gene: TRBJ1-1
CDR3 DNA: TGTGCCAGTAAAGACAGGGAGAGCACTGAAGCTTTCTTT
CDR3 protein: CASKDRESTEAFF

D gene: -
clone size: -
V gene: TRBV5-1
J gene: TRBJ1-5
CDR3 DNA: TGCGCCAGCCGCCTGACTTGGGAAGGCAATCAGCCCCAGCATTTT
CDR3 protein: CASRLTWEGNQPQHF

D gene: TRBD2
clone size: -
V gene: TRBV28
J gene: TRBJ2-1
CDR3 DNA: TGTGCCAGCACCCCCGGGGCTAGCGGACAAAAGCAGTTCTTC
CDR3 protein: CASTPGASGQKQFF

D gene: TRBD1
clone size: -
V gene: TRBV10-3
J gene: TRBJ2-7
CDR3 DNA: TGTGCCATCAGAACAGGGGGCTACGAGCAGTACTTC
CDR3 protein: CAIRTGGYEQYF

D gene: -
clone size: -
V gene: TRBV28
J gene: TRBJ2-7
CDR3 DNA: TGTGCCAGCAGTTTTAGCGTTCCCTACGAGCAGTACTTC
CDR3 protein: CASSFSVPYEQYF

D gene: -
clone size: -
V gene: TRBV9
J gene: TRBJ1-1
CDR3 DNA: TGTGCCAGCAGCGTAGGGCAGATGAACACTGAAGCTTTCTTT
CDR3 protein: CASSVGQMNTEAFF

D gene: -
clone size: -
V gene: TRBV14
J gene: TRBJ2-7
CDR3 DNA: TGTGCCAGCAGCCATTCGGGAGCGACCTACGAGCAGTACTTC
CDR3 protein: CASSHSGATYEQYF

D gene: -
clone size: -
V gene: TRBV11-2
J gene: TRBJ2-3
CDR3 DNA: TGTGCCAGCAGCTCCATCGCGGGGACAGACTACGGGTGGGCAGATACGCAGTATTTT
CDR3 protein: CASSSIAGTDYGWADTQYF

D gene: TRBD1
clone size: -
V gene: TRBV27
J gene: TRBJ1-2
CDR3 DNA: TGTGCCAGCAGGGTACGGGACAGCTATGGCTACACCTTC
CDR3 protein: CASRVRDSYGYTF

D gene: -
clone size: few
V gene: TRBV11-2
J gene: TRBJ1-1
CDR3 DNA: TGTGCCAGCAGCTTTGGCATGGGGAACACTGAAGCTTTCTTT
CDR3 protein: CASSFGMGNTEAFF

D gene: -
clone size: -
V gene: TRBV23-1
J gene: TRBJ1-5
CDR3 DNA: TGCGCCAGCAGTCAATCGGGTGCCTCGGGGGGTGGCAATCAGCCCCAGCATTTT
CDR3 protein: CASSQSGASGGGNQPQHF

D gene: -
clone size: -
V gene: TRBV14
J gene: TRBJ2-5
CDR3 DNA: TGTGCCAGCAGCCAAGATAGAACAGGGCGGAAGACCCAGTACTTC
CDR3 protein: CASSQDRTGRKTQYF

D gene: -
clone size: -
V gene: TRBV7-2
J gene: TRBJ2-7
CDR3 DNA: TGTGCCAGCAGCTTATTCGGGGGGCTTCCTTTCTACGAGCAGTACTTC
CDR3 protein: CASSLFGGLPFYEQYF

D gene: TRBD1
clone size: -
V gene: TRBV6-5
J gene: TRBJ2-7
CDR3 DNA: TGTGCCAGCAGTCGACAGGGGGCGGGAGGCTACGAGCAGTACTTC
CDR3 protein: CASSRQGAGGYEQYF

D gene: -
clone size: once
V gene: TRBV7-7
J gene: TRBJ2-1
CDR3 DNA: TGTGCCAGCAGCTTTGAGGCCAGCTCCTACAATGAGCAGTTCTTC
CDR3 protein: CASSFEASSYNEQFF

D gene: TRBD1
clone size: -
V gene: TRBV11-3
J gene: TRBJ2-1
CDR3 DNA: TGTGCCAGCAGCGGGGGACAGGGGCACCCTCCCCATGAGCAGTTCTTC
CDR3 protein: CASSGGQGHPPHEQFF

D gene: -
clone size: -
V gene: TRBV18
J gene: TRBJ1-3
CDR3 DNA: TGTGCCAGCTCACCATTGGACAGAGGGAGCTCTGGAAACACCATATATTTT
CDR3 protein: CASSPLDRGSSGNTIYF

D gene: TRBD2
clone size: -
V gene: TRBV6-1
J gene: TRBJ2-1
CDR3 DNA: TGTGCCAGCAGTGAAGGCAGCGGGAGGAGCAATGAGCAGTTCTTC
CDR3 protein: CASSEGSGRSNEQFF

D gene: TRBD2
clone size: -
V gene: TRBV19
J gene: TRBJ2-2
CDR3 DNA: TGTGCCAGTAGTTTCTCATTACTAGCGGGAGTTAGCACCGGGGAGCTGTTTTTT
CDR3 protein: CASSFSLLAGVSTGELFF

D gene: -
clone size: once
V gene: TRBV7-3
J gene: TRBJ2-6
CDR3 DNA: TGTGCCAGCAGCTTAACTGGCACGGCCGCCAACGTCCTGACTTTC
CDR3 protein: CASSLTGTAANVLTF

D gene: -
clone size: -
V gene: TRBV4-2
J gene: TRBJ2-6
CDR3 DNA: TGTGCCAGCAGCCAAAATACAGGGTACGGGCACTCTGGGGCCAACGTCCTGACTTTC
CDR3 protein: CASSQNTGYGHSGANVLTF

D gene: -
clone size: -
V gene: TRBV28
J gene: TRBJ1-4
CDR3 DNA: TGTGCCAGCAGTCCCGGGACAACGGATGAAAAACTGTTTTTT
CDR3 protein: CASSPGTTDEKLFF

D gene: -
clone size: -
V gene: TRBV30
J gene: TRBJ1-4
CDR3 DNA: TGTGCCTGGAGTGTTGGGCAGGGCCTGTTTTTT
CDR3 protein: CAWSVGQGLFF

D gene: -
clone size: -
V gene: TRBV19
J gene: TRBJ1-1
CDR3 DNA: TGTGCCAGTAGTGGGGGGCCGATGAACACTGAAGCTTTCTTT
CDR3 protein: CASSGGPMNTEAFF

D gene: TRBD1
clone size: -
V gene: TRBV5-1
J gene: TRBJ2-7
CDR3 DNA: TGCGCCAGCAGCTGGGGGGGACAGGGTGCTGGCGAGCAGTACTTC
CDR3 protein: CASSWGGQGAGEQYF